Listed below are T cell receptor beta chains from one sample, sequenced in a study of shared clonotypes between healthy human individuals. The method was immunoSEQ multiplex PCR; TCRdb's version includes in-frame clones alone and lacks a portion of them. The sample has approximately 1.4 million clones, 95% to 99% seen once; the top ten hold about 0.45%. The sample taken for sequencing was naive CD4+ T cells sorted from blood. Every receptor here comes from a man under 40 in good health. Each CDR3 is given with its conserved first and last residue. The order of the fields is V gene, D gene, clone size, J gene, CDR3 DNA, CDR3 protein. D genes are given only for firm matches. The size field is filled for only some rows; it gives once, few, many or a size class.

>TRBV4-2|TRBD2|-|TRBJ2-7
TGTGCCAGCAGCCAAGAGACTAGCGGGAGTCCCTACGAGCAGTACTTC
CASSQETSGSPYEQYF
>TRBV28|-|-|TRBJ1-4
TGTGCCAGCAGTTTGCTACAGAATGAAAAACTGTTTTTT
CASSLLQNEKLFF
>TRBV5-1|TRBD2|-|TRBJ2-1
TGCGCCAGCAGCTCCGGGACTAGCCACTACAATGAGCAGTTCTTC
CASSSGTSHYNEQFF
>TRBV18|-|-|TRBJ1-3
TGTGCCAGCTCACTAAGAGCAGGGAGCTCTGGAAACACCATATATTTT
CASSLRAGSSGNTIYF
>TRBV18|-|-|TRBJ2-6
TGTGCCAGCTCACCAGTGGGAGGCTCTGGGGCCAACGTCCTGACTTTC
CASSPVGGSGANVLTF
>TRBV6-4|-|-|TRBJ1-4
TGTGCCAGCAGTGATACTGGGGCGAGAGGTGAAAAACTGTTTTTT
CASSDTGARGEKLFF
>TRBV28|-|-|TRBJ2-3
TGTGCCAGCAGTTCGCGGGTGGGCACAGATACGCAGTATTTT
CASSSRVGTDTQYF
>TRBV10-3|-|-|TRBJ2-1
TGTGCCATCAGTCTTAAGGGACAGAGTGCGGGGAATGAGCAGTTCTTC
CAISLKGQSAGNEQFF
>TRBV5-4|TRBD2|-|TRBJ2-3
TGTGCCAGCAGCATTCGACTAGCGGGGAGCACAGATACGCAGTATTTT
CASSIRLAGSTDTQYF
>TRBV29-1|TRBD1|-|TRBJ2-3
TGCAGCGTCGCAGGACAGGGACTTTCCACAGATACGCAGTATTTT
CSVAGQGLSTDTQYF
>TRBV30|TRBD2|-|TRBJ2-7
TGTGCCTGGACTCGGGGACTAGCAGAGCAGTACTTC
CAWTRGLAEQYF
>TRBV28|TRBD2|-|TRBJ2-7
TGTGCCAGCAGTTCCCCGGGACTAGCGGGAGGGTTCTACGAGCAGTACTTC
CASSSPGLAGGFYEQYF
>TRBV18|-|-|TRBJ2-2
TGTGCCAGCTCCCTCAGACAGGAATTCACCGGGGAGCTGTTTTTT
CASSLRQEFTGELFF
>TRBV28|-|-|TRBJ1-1
TGTGCCAGCAGTGCGGGCAGTGAAGCTTTCTTT
CASSAGSEAFF
>TRBV5-1|-|-|TRBJ2-3
TGCGCCAGCAGTGTTGTGGGAACAGATACGCAGTATTTT
CASSVVGTDTQYF
>TRBV7-8|TRBD1|-|TRBJ2-7
TGTGCCAGCAGCTTCCCCACTTTTTACTCCGGGACAGGGGGAAACGAGCAGTACTTC
CASSFPTFYSGTGGNEQYF
>TRBV9|-|-|TRBJ2-7
TGTGCCAGCAGCGCAGGGTTGTGGTACGAGCAGTACTTC
CASSAGLWYEQYF
>TRBV11-2|-|-|TRBJ1-1
TGTGCCAGCAGCCTCAACACTGAAGCTTTCTTT
CASSLNTEAFF
>TRBV30|-|-|TRBJ2-7
TGTGCCTGGAGTCCTCTACACTACGAGCAGTACTTC
CAWSPLHYEQYF
>TRBV27|-|-|TRBJ2-1
TGTGCCAGCAGTCCTCCGACTAGGGGGGGAACCAATGAGCAGTTCTTC
CASSPPTRGGTNEQFF
>TRBV7-8|TRBD1|-|TRBJ1-5
TGTGCCAGCAGCTTGGGACAGGGGCTTCTCGGCAATCAGCCCCAGCATTTT
CASSLGQGLLGNQPQHF
>TRBV18|-|-|TRBJ2-1
TGTGCCAGCTCACCACTTGGAGGGGGGTTCGACAATGAGCAGTTCTTC
CASSPLGGGFDNEQFF
>TRBV1|-|-|TRBJ2-3
TGCACCAGCAGCCCGCGGGGGATGGTGGGTACGCAGTATTTT
CTSSPRGMVGTQYF
>TRBV5-1|-|-|TRBJ2-3
TGCGCCAGCGGAGGGAGGCATACGCAGTATTTT
CASGGRHTQYF
>TRBV18|TRBD1|-|TRBJ1-1
TGTGCCAGCTCACCACTTGCTCACAGGGGGAATAGTGAAGCTTTCTTT
CASSPLAHRGNSEAFF
>TRBV5-1|TRBD1|-|TRBJ1-2
TGCGCCAGCAGCTTGGGTGGGACAGATGATTACGGCTACACCTTC
CASSLGGTDDYGYTF
>TRBV14|-|once|TRBJ2-2
TGTGCCAGCAGACCAATTGGCAACACCGGGGAGCTGTTTTTT
CASRPIGNTGELFF
>TRBV29-1|-|-|TRBJ2-4
TGCAGCGTTGAAGAACACAGGGCTGGTGTGGTGTTTTCCAAAAACATTCAGTACTTC
CSVEEHRAGVVFSKNIQYF
>TRBV28|-|-|TRBJ2-7
TGTGCCAGCAGTTCGCCGGGACAGGGGAGTAGCGGGAGCTACGAGCAGTACTTC
CASSSPGQGSSGSYEQYF
>TRBV18|TRBD2|-|TRBJ2-6
TGTGCCAGCTCACCGCGGGGGACGCTTGGGGCCAACGTCCTGACTTTC
CASSPRGTLGANVLTF
>TRBV9|-|-|TRBJ2-7
TGTGCCAGCAGCGTAGCAGGGGCTCCCTCCTACGAGCAGTACTTC
CASSVAGAPSYEQYF
>TRBV7-3|-|-|TRBJ2-2
TGTGCCAGCAGCCCGAACACCGGGGAGCTGTTTTTT
CASSPNTGELFF
>TRBV29-1|TRBD1|-|TRBJ1-4
TGCAGCGTAACAAAGGGGGCAAGTAATGAAAAACTGTTTTTT
CSVTKGASNEKLFF
>TRBV6-5|TRBD2|-|TRBJ2-7
TGTGCCAGCAGTTACTCGGCTAGCGGGAGGATCCACGAGCAGTACTTC
CASSYSASGRIHEQYF
>TRBV28|-|-|TRBJ2-2
TGTGCCAGCATCCAGAGAGGGGTTTGGACCGGGGAGCTGTTTTTT
CASIQRGVWTGELFF
>TRBV7-2|-|-|TRBJ2-7
TGTGCCAGCAGCTTAACCGCGGTACCCTACGAGCAGTACTTC
CASSLTAVPYEQYF
>TRBV9|-|-|TRBJ1-1
TGTGCCAGCAGCGTAGGGCAGGGGAAGAACACTGAAGCTTTCTTT
CASSVGQGKNTEAFF
>TRBV10-1|TRBD1|-|TRBJ2-7
TGCGCCAGCAGTGAGTCTCCCCGGGACAGGGAGCAGCAGTACTTC
CASSESPRDREQQYF
>TRBV7-9|-|once|TRBJ2-2
TGTGCCAGCAGAGGATCGGAGGACACCGGGGAGCTGTTTTTT
CASRGSEDTGELFF
>TRBV2|TRBD2|-|TRBJ2-7
TGTGCCAGCGGGCCACGGGGGGATACCAGTACGTCCTACGAGCAGTACTTC
CASGPRGDTSTSYEQYF
>TRBV27|-|-|TRBJ2-1
TGTGCCAGCAGTCCCTTTCTTTACAATGAGCAGTTCTTC
CASSPFLYNEQFF
>TRBV19|-|once|TRBJ2-7
TGTGCCAGTAGTATAGGAGGCCGTGGCGAGCAGTACTTC
CASSIGGRGEQYF
>TRBV29-1|-|-|TRBJ1-1
TGCAGCGTCAACCCTGACAGGTACACTGAAGCTTTCTTT
CSVNPDRYTEAFF
>TRBV10-3|-|-|TRBJ2-7
TGTGCCGCCGGACAGTACGAGCAGTACTTC
CAAGQYEQYF
>TRBV4-1|-|-|TRBJ2-4
TGCGCCAGCAGCCAAGACGAGGGAGGCAAAAACATTCAGTACTTC
CASSQDEGGKNIQYF
>TRBV5-1|TRBD1|-|TRBJ2-1
TGCGCCAGCAGCACTGGGCCAGGGGGCGGAAACAATGAGCAGTTCTTC
CASSTGPGGGNNEQFF
>TRBV4-3|-|-|TRBJ1-1
TGCGCCAGCAGCCGTGGGACATTGGAAGCTTTCTTT
CASSRGTLEAFF
>TRBV7-2|TRBD2|-|TRBJ2-7
TGTGCCAGCAGCCCGATTCCTGGGACTAGCGGGAGGGGCGGCTACGAGCAGTACTTC
CASSPIPGTSGRGGYEQYF
>TRBV10-3|TRBD1|once|TRBJ1-5
TGTGCCAGGGGACAGGAGTCCTGCAATCAGCCCCAGCATTTT
CARGQESCNQPQHF
>TRBV27|TRBD1|-|TRBJ2-3
TGTGCCAGCAGTTCGGAGACAGGGTTGGTCACAGATACGCAGTATTTT
CASSSETGLVTDTQYF
>TRBV5-4|TRBD2|-|TRBJ2-7
TGTGCCAGCAGCCACGGACTAGCGGGTGGGGGCGAGCAGTACTTC
CASSHGLAGGGEQYF
>TRBV19|TRBD1|-|TRBJ1-1
TGTGCCAGTAGTATAGATGGGGTTGACAGGGGCCGGGACACTGAAGCTTTCTTT
CASSIDGVDRGRDTEAFF
>TRBV9|TRBD2|few|TRBJ2-3
TGTGCCAGCAGCGCTAGCGGGAGCACAGATACGCAGTATTTT
CASSASGSTDTQYF
>TRBV5-1|TRBD2|-|TRBJ2-5
TGCTCCAGCAGCTTGGCGGGAGCCGAAGAGACCCAGTACTTC
CSSSLAGAEETQYF
>TRBV18|-|-|TRBJ2-3
TGTGCCAGCTCGGGTACGGGGCTGGGAGATACGCAGTATTTT
CASSGTGLGDTQYF
>TRBV18|-|-|TRBJ1-4
TGTGCCAGCTCAAAACTCCTAGGGGGAACTAATGAAAAACTGTTTTTT
CASSKLLGGTNEKLFF
>TRBV5-4|-|once|TRBJ2-7
TGTGCCAGCAGCCCAGGGGTGCGGGGTGGGTCCTACGAGCAGTACTTC
CASSPGVRGGSYEQYF
>TRBV2|-|-|TRBJ1-4
TGTGCCAGCAGTGAGAGAAGGGCCCCTGGTGAAAAACTGTTTTTT
CASSERRAPGEKLFF
>TRBV7-9|-|-|TRBJ1-4
TGTGCCAGCAGCCCAACTTCGCAATTCGGTGAAAAACTGTTTTTT
CASSPTSQFGEKLFF
>TRBV7-9|-|-|TRBJ2-3
TGTGCCAGCAGCTTAATTGGGGACCGAGCTAAGCAGTATTTT
CASSLIGDRAKQYF